A selection of T cell receptor beta chains follows, all from one sample in a study of identical twins. TCRdb reprocessed the 5' RACE reads via MiXCR and lists one record per CDR3 protein. Of hundreds of thousands of distinct CDR3 sequences listed, about 7.1% were seen once; the top ten hold roughly 1.5%. The same data also contributed to another study, on yellow fever vaccine responses in identical twins.

Sequences were obtained from PBMCs. All receptors derive from a woman in her late teens or twenties in good health. Both conserved end residues are part of each CDR3. The order of the fields is V gene, J gene, clone size, D gene, CDR3 DNA, CDR3 protein. The D gene is left open where the match is weak. Some rows have no size entry. The others give once, few or many, or a class for an expanded clone.

>TRBV7-9|TRBJ1-2|many|-
TGTGCCAGCAGCCCCAGGGGTAACTATGGCTACACCTTC
CASSPRGNYGYTF
>TRBV5-1|TRBJ1-6|few|TRBD1
TGCGCCAGCAGCTACTCCGGGACAGGGTGGGAGGCAAATTCACCCCTCCACTTT
CASSYSGTGWEANSPLHF
>TRBV6-1|TRBJ2-5|-|TRBD2
TGTGCCAGCCATCCCCCGGGCGGGGGGGAGACCCAGTACTTC
CASHPPGGGETQYF
>TRBV20-1|TRBJ2-4|-|TRBD1
TGCAGTGCTAGAGGGGCAGGGGGCGGTAAAAACATTCAGTACTTC
CSARGAGGGKNIQYF
>TRBV4-1|TRBJ1-5|many|-
TGCGCCAGCAGCCTTGATCCCAATCAGCCCCAGCATTTT
CASSLDPNQPQHF
>TRBV2|TRBJ2-7|-|-
TGTGCCAGCCGCCGGGAGACCTACGAGCAGTACTTC
CASRRETYEQYF
>TRBV4-2|TRBJ2-1|-|TRBD2
TGTGCCAGCAGCCAAGAGGGGGGGTATTACAATCAGCAGTTCTTC
CASSQEGGYYNQQFF
>TRBV15|TRBJ2-1|few|-
TGTGCCACCAGCAGAGATCAGGGTCGAAGCTCCTACAATGAGCAGTTCTTC
CATSRDQGRSSYNEQFF
>TRBV2|TRBJ2-5|many|-
TGTGCCAGCAGAGGAGGTCGCTGGGAGACCCAGTACTTC
CASRGGRWETQYF
>TRBV15|TRBJ1-3|many|-
TGTGCCGCGGCAGGGCTACCCTCTGGAAACACCATATATTTT
CAAAGLPSGNTIYF
>TRBV5-1|TRBJ2-7|few|TRBD2
TGCGCCAGCAGCCCAAGAGGGGGACTAGCAATGGAGCAGTACTTC
CASSPRGGLAMEQYF
>TRBV5-1|TRBJ1-2|-|TRBD1
TGCGCCAGCAGCTTGGACAGGGGGCGGGATGGCTACACCTTC
CASSLDRGRDGYTF
>TRBV7-9|TRBJ1-1|-|TRBD1
TGTGCCAGCAGCTTACCCGGGGACAGGGAGGCTGCTGAAGCTTTCTTT
CASSLPGDREAAEAFF
>TRBV7-3|TRBJ2-1|few|-
TGTGCCAGCAGCCGTGGGGGTATCGGATCCTACAATGAGCAGTTCTTC
CASSRGGIGSYNEQFF
>TRBV5-5|TRBJ1-1|few|-
TGTGCCAGCAGCCCAAGTGTGGGGGGGAACACTGAAGCTTTCTTT
CASSPSVGGNTEAFF
>TRBV7-2|TRBJ2-3|-|-
TGTGCCAGCAGCTTCGAGGGGGGTCCAGATACGCAGTATTTT
CASSFEGGPDTQYF
>TRBV12-3/TRBV12-4|TRBJ1-1|many|TRBD1
TGTGCCAGCAGACCGGGGGGACAGGGTAGGACTGAAGCTTTCTTT
CASRPGGQGRTEAFF
>TRBV7-2|TRBJ1-1|few|-
TGTGCCAGCAGCTATAGTTCGGGGGCCTCTGAAGCTTTCTTT
CASSYSSGASEAFF
>TRBV3-1|TRBJ2-2|-|TRBD2
TGTGCCAGCAGCCAAGGGGGACTAGCGGCGAACACCGGGGAGCTGTTTTTT
CASSQGGLAANTGELFF